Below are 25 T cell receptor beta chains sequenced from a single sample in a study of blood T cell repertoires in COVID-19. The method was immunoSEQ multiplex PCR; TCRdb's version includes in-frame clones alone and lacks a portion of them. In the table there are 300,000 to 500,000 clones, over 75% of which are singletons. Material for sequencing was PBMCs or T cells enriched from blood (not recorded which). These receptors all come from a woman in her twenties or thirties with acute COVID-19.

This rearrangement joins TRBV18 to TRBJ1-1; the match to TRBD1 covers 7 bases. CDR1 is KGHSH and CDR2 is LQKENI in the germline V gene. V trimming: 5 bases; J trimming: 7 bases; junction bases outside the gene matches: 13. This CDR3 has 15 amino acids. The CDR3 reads CASSARQGESGEAFF. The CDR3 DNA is TGTGCCAGCTCAGCTCGACAGGGAGAAAGCGGTGAAGCTTTCTTT. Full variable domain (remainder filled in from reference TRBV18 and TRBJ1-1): NAGVMQNPRHLVRRRGQEARLRCSPMKGHSHVYWYRQLPEEGLKFMVYLQKENIIDESGMPKERFSAEFPKEGPSILRIQQVVRGDSAAYFCASSARQGESGEAFFGQGTRLTVV.

DNA of the CDR3: TGTGCCTGGGGACGCTCTCAGTTGACAGTCGGTGAAAAACTGTTTTTT. It specifies CAWGRSQLTVGEKLFF. The chain couples TRBV30 to TRBJ1-4; perhaps TRBD1 as D (5 bases). Trimming stripped 5 bases from V and 7 bases from J, with 23 bases between. Germline loops: CDR1 GTSNPN, CDR2 SVGIG (reference sequence). CDR3 size: 16 residues.

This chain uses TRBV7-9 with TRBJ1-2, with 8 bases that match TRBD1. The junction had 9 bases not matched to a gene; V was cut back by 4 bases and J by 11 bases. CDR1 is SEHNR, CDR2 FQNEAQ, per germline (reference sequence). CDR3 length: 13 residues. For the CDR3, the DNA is TGTGCCAGCAGCTCAATGGGACAGGTGGCATACACCTTC. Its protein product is CASSSMGQVAYTF. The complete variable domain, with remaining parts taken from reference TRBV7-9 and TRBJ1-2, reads DTGVSQNPRHKITKRGQNVTFRCDPISEHNRLYWYRQTLGQGPEFLTYFQNEAQLEKSRLLSDRFSAERPKGSFSTLEIQRTEQGDSAMYLCASSSMGQVAYTFGSGTRLTVV.

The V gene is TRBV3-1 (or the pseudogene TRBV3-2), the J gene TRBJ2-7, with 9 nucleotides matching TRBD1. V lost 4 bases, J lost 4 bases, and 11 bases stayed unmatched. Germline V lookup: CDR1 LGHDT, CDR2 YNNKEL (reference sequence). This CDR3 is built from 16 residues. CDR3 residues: CASSLGRDRVSYEQYF. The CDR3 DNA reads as TGTGCCAGCAGCCTCGGGCGGGACAGGGTTTCGTACGAGCAGTACTTC.

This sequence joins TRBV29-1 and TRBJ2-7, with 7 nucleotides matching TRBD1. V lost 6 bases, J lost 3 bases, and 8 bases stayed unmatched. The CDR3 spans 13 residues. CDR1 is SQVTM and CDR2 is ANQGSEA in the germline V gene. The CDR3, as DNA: TGCAGCGTCAGCCGGGACAGTTACTACGAGCAGTACTTC. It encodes CSVSRDSYYEQYF.

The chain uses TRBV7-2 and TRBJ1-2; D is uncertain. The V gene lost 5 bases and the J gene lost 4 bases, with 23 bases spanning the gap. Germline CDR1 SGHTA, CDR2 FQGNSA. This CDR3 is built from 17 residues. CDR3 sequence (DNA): TGTGCCAGCAGCACACCTACCCTTAGCCATGGAGTCTATGGCTACACCTTC. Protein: CASSTPTLSHGVYGYTF.

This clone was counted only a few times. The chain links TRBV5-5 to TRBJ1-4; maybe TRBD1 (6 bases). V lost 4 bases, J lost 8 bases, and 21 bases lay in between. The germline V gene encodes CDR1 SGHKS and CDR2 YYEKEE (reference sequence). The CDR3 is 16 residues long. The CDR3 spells CASSPPAGTKEEKLFF. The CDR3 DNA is TGTGCCAGCAGCCCCCCCGCCGGGACAAAAGAAGAAAAACTGTTTTTT.

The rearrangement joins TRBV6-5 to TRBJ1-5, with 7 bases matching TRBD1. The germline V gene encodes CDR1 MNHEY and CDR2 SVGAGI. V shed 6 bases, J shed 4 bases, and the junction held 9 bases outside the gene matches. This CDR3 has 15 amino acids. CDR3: CASRGTVLLNQPQHF. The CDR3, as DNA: TGTGCCAGCAGGGGGACAGTCCTCCTTAATCAGCCCCAGCATTTT.

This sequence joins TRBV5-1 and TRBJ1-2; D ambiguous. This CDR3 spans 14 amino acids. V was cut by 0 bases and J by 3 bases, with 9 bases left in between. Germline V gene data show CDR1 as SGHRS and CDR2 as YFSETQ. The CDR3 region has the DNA TGCGCCAGCAGCTTGGGAGGGTTCGACTATGGCTACACCTTC. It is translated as CASSLGGFDYGYTF.

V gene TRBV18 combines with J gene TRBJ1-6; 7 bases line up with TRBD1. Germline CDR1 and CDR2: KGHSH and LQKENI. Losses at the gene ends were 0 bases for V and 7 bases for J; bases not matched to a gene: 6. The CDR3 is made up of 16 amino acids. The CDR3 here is CASSPPGTAYNSPLHF. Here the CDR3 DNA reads TGTGCCAGCTCACCACCTGGGACAGCTTACAATTCACCCCTCCACTTT.

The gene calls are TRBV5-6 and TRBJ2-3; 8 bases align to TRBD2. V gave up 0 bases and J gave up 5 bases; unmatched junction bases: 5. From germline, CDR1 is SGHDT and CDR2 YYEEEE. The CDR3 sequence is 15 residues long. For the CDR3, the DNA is TGTGCCAGCAGCTTGGGACCGCGGGGGGAAGATACGCAGTATTTT. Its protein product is CASSLGPRGEDTQYF.

CDR3 amino acids: CASSPTGGRNTGELFF. The CDR3 DNA reads as TGTGCCAGCAGTCCAACAGGGGGAAGAAACACCGGGGAGCTGTTTTTT. The chain links TRBV7-2 to TRBJ2-2; 8 bases line up with TRBD1. The CDR3 contains 16 residues. The V gene end was trimmed by 6 bases and the J gene end by 2 bases; junction bases not matched to a gene: 8. Germline V gives CDR1 SGHTA, CDR2 FQGNSA.

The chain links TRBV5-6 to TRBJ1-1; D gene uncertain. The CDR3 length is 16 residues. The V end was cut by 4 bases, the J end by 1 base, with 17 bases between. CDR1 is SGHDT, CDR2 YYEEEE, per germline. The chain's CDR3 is CASSPQLTGRNTEAFF. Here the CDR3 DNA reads TGTGCCAGCAGCCCCCAATTGACTGGTAGGAACACTGAAGCTTTCTTT.

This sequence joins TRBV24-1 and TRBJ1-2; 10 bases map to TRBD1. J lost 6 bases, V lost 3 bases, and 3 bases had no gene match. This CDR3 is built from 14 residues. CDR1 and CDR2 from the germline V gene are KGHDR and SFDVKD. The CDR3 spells CATSDPDRGHGYTF. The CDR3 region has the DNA TGTGCCACCAGTGATCCAGACAGGGGGCATGGCTACACCTTC.

CDR3 bases: TGTGCCAGCAGCTTAGGACAAATGAACACTGAAGCTTTCTTT. Translated, it gives CASSLGQMNTEAFF. The genes are TRBV7-2 and TRBJ1-1; D unclear. Germline CDR1 SGHTA, CDR2 FQGNSA. V was cut by 1 base and J by 0 bases, with 6 bases left in between. The CDR3 has 14 amino acids. Together with reference TRBV7-2 and TRBJ1-1, the CDR3 gives the full variable domain: GAGVSQSPSNKVTEKGKDVELRCDPISGHTALYWYRQSLGQGLEFLIYFQGNSAPDKSGLPSDRFSAERTGGSVSTLTIQRTQQEDSAVYLCASSLGQMNTEAFFGQGTRLTVV.

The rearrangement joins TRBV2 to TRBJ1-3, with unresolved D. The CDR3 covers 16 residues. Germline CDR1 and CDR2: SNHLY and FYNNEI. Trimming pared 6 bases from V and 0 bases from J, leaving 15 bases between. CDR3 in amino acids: CASSVNTVYSGNTIYF. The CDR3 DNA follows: TGTGCCAGCAGCGTGAATACAGTCTACTCTGGAAACACCATATATTTT.

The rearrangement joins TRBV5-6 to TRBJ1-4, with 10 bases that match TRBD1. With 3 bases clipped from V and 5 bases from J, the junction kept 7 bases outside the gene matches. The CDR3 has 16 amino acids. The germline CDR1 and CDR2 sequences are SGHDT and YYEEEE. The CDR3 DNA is TGTGCCAGCAGCTCGACAGGGGGCGGGTTAAATGAAAAACTGTTTTTT. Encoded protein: CASSSTGGGLNEKLFF. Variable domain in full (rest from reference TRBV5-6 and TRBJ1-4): DAGVTQSPTHLIKTRGQQVTLRCSPKSGHDTVSWYQQALGQGPQFIFQYYEEEERQRGNFPDRFSGHQFPNYSSELNVNALLLGDSALYLCASSSTGGGLNEKLFFGSGTQLSVL.

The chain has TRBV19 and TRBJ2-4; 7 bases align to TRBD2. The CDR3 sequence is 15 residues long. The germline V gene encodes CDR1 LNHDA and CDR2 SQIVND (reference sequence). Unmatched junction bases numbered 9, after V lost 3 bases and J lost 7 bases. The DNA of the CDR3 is TGTGCCAGTAGTATGATTGAACGGGGGGACAACATTCAGTACTTC. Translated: CASSMIERGDNIQYF.

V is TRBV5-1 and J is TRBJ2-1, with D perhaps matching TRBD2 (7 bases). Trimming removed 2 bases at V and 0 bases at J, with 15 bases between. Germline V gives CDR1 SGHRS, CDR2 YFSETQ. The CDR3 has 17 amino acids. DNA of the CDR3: TGCGCCAGCAGCTTACGTTGGGGGGGCCTCTCCTACAATGAGCAGTTCTTC. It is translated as CASSLRWGGLSYNEQFF.

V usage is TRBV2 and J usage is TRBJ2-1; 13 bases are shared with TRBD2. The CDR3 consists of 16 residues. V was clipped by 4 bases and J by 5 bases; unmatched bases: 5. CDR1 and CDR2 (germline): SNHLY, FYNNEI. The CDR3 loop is CASSGGLAGRNNEQFF. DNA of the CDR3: TGTGCCAGCAGTGGGGGACTAGCGGGGCGGAACAATGAGCAGTTCTTC.

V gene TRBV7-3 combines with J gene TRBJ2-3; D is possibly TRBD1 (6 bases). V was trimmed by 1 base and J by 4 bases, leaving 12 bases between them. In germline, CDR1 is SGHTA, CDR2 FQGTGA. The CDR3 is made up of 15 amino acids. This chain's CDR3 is CASSLRAGVADTQYF. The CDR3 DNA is TGTGCCAGCAGCTTAAGAGCAGGGGTCGCAGATACGCAGTATTTT.

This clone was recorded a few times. The CDR3 region has the DNA TGTGCCATCCGGACAGGGCGCACCGGGGAGCTGTTTTTT. Amino acid sequence: CAIRTGRTGELFF. The chain combines TRBV19 with TRBJ2-2, with 8 bases that match TRBD1. V lost 10 bases, J lost 4 bases, and 5 bases stayed unmatched. This CDR3 contains 13 residues. Germline V gene data show CDR1 as LNHDA and CDR2 as SQIVND (reference sequence).

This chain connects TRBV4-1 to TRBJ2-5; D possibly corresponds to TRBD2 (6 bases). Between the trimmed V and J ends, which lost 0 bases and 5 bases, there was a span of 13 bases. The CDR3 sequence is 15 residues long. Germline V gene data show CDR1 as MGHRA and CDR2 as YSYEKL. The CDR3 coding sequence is TGCGCCAGCAGCCAAGAGGACTACCTAGGGGAGACCCAGTACTTC. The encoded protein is CASSQEDYLGETQYF.

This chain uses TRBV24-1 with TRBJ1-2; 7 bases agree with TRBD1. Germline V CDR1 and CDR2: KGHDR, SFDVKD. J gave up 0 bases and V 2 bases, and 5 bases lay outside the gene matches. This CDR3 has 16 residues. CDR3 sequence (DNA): TGTGCCACCAGTGATTCCCCCGGGACAGCTAACTATGGCTACACCTTC. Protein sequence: CATSDSPGTANYGYTF.

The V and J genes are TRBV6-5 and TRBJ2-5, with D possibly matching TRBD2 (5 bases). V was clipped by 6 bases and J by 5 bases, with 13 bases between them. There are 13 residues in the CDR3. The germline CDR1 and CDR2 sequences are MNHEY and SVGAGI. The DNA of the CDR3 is TGTGCCAGCAGCCCCGGGATCAAGGAGACCCAGTACTTC. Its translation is CASSPGIKETQYF.